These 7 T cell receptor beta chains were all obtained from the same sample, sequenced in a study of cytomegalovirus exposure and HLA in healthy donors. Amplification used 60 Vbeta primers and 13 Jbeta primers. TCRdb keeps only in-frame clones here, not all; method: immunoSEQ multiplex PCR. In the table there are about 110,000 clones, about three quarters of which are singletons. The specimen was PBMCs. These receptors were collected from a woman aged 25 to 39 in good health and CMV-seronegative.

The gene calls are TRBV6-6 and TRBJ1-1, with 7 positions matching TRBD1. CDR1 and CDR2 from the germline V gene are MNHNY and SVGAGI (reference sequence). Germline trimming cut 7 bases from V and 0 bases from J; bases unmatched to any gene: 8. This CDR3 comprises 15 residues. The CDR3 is CASTPRQGMNTEAFF. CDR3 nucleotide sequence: TGTGCCAGCACACCCCGACAGGGAATGAACACTGAAGCTTTCTTT.

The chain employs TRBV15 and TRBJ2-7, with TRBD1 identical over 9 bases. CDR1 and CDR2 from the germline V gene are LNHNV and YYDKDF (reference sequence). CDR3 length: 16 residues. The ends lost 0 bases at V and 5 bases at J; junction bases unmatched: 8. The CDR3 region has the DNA TGTGCCACCAGCAGAGACTTCCGACAGGGGGAGAACGAGCAGTACTTC. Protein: CATSRDFRQGENEQYF.

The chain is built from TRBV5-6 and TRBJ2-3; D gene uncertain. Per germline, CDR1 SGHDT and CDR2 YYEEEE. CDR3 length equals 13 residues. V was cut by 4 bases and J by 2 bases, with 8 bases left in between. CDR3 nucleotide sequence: TGTGCCAGCAGCCTCCGCGTCACAGATACGCAGTATTTT. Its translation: CASSLRVTDTQYF.

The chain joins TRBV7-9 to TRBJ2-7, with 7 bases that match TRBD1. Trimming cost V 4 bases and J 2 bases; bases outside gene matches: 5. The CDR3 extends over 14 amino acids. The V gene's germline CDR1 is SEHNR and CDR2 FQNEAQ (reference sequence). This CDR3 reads CASSSPGQPYEQYF. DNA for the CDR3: TGTGCCAGCAGCTCTCCGGGACAGCCCTACGAGCAGTACTTC.

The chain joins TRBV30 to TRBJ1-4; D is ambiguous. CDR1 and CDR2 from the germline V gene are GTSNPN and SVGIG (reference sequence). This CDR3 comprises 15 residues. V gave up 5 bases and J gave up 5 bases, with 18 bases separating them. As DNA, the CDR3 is TGTGCCTGGGGACTCGGACTGGTATCGAATGAAAAACTGTTTTTT. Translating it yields CAWGLGLVSNEKLFF.

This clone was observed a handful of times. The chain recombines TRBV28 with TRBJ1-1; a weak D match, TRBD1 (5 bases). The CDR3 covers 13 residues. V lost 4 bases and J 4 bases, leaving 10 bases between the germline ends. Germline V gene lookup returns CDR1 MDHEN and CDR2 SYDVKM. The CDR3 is CASSYPGFTEAFF. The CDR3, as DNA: TGTGCCAGCAGTTACCCAGGGTTCACTGAAGCTTTCTTT.

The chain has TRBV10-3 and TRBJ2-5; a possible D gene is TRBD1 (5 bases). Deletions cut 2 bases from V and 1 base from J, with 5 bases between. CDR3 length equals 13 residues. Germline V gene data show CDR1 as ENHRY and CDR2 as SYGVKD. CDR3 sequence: CAISEDSQETQYF. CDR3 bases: TGTGCCATCAGTGAGGACAGCCAAGAGACCCAGTACTTC.